The 7 T cell receptor beta chains given below trace back to one sample, sequenced in a study of blood T cell repertoires in COVID-19. Generated by immunoSEQ multiplex PCR, the TCRdb table keeps only in-frame clones and is missing some. In the table there are fewer than 250,000 clones, about 80% of which are singletons. The sequenced sample consisted of PBMCs or T cells enriched from blood (not recorded which). The receptors stem from a woman aged 50 to 65 who had been exposed to COVID-19.

This clone has more than one count but fewer than ten. The chain employs TRBV20-1 and TRBJ1-5; maybe TRBD1 (5 bases). In germline, CDR1 is DFQATT, CDR2 SNEGSKA (reference sequence). The CDR3 is 18 amino acids. Trimming took off 3 bases at V and 1 base at J, with 22 bases between the two ends. The CDR3 protein is CSASTQGGGVGSNQPQHF. DNA of the CDR3: TGCAGTGCTAGTACCCAAGGTGGGGGGGTTGGGAGCAATCAGCCCCAGCATTTT.

The gene calls are TRBV2 and TRBJ2-1, with 13 bases aligning to TRBD2. Trimming took 4 bases from V and 10 from J; bases not matched to a gene: 1. Germline CDR1 SNHLY, CDR2 FYNNEI. The CDR3 spans 13 residues. CDR3 amino acids: CASSGGLAGEQFF. CDR3 DNA: TGTGCCAGCAGTGGGGGACTAGCGGGAGAGCAGTTCTTC.

The rearrangement uses TRBV7-9 and TRBJ1-2; tentatively, D is TRBD1 (5 bases). The germline V gene has CDR1 SEHNR and CDR2 FQNEAQ (reference sequence). The CDR3 has 13 amino acids. The V end was cut by 4 bases, the J end by 4 bases, with 10 bases between. The DNA of the CDR3 is TGTGCCAGCAGCTCATTAGGGGTCTATGGCTACACCTTC. Its translation: CASSSLGVYGYTF. Complete variable domain (other parts from reference TRBV7-9 and TRBJ1-2): DTGVSQNPRHKITKRGQNVTFRCDPISEHNRLYWYRQTLGQGPEFLTYFQNEAQLEKSRLLSDRFSAERPKGSFSTLEIQRTEQGDSAMYLCASSSLGVYGYTFGSGTRLTVV.

The chain recombines TRBV30 with TRBJ1-1; 7 nucleotides match TRBD1. Trimming removed 4 bases from V and 1 base from J; junction bases left unmatched: 3. Germline V gene data show CDR1 as GTSNPN and CDR2 as SVGIG (reference sequence). The CDR3 spans 13 residues. The CDR3 DNA sequence: TGTGCCTGGAACTACAGGGGGAACACTGAAGCTTTCTTT. Translated: CAWNYRGNTEAFF.

The count of this clone is one. This chain uses TRBV5-4 with TRBJ1-4; 8 positions agree with TRBD1. The germline gives CDR1 SGHNT, CDR2 YYREEE (reference sequence). The CDR3 covers 15 residues. V lost 4 bases and J lost 6; bases outside the gene matches: 8. CDR3 sequence reads: CASSLGGQDYEKLFF. CDR3 nucleotide sequence: TGTGCCAGCAGCCTGGGGGGACAGGATTATGAAAAACTGTTTTTT.

The chain employs TRBV11-2 and TRBJ2-7; a possible D gene is TRBD2 (7 bases). V was shortened by 0 bases and J by 4 bases, with 13 bases between the two germline ends. CDR3 length: 15 amino acids. Germline CDR1 is SGHAT and CDR2 is FQNNGV. CDR3 loop: CASSLEGGQQYEQYF. The CDR3 DNA reads as TGTGCCAGCAGCTTAGAGGGGGGGCAGCAATACGAGCAGTACTTC.

The chain has TRBV3-1 (or the pseudogene TRBV3-2) and TRBJ1-4, with D tentatively TRBD1 (6 bases). In germline, CDR1 is LGHDT, CDR2 YNNKEL (reference sequence). Trimming took 0 bases from V and 3 from J, leaving 17 bases between them. The CDR3 runs to 18 residues. Here the CDR3 DNA reads TGTGCCAGCAGCCAAGATTTCAGCGGGGGCCTGGCTAATGAAAAACTGTTTTTT. Amino acids: CASSQDFSGGLANEKLFF.